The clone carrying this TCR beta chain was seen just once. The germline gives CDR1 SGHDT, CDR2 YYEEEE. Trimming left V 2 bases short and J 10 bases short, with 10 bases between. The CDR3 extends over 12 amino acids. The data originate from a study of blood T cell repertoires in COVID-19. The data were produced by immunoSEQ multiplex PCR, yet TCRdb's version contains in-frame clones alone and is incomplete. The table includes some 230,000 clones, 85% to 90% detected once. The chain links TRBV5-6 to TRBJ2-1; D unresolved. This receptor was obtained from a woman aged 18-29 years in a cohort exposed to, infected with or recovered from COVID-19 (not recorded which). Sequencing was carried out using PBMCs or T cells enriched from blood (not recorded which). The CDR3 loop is CASSLDSREQFF. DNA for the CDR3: TGTGCCAGCAGCTTAGATTCCAGGGAGCAGTTCTTC.